This TCR beta chain emerged from a study of blood T cell repertoires in COVID-19. In the authors' workflow: Estimates of nucleated cell counts were drawn from the amplification of reference gene primers. This table comes from immunoSEQ multiplex PCR, and its TCRdb copy is limited to in-frame clones, with some not included. Clone size and V and J calls were adopted from that table, with D and trimming inferred from the DNA. The table lists approximately 250,000 clones, around nine tenths of them singletons. Germline V gene lookup returns CDR1 SGHRS and CDR2 YFSETQ. V lost 6 bases to trimming and J lost 3 bases; unmatched junction nucleotides: 6. This CDR3 has 14 residues.

This chain uses TRBV5-1 with TRBJ2-7; 10 bases fit TRBD1. The sample consisted of peripheral blood. The sequence was collected from a woman in her sixties or seventies with COVID-19, enrolled during active disease. In DNA form, the CDR3 reads TGCGCCAGCAACCGGGACAGGGGAGACTACGAGCAGTACTTC. Residues: CASNRDRGDYEQYF.